The present T cell receptor (beta chain) was sequenced within a study of cytomegalovirus exposure and HLA in healthy donors (dated by TCRdb to about 2017). Study-wide context: A later analysis indicated that the 95 to 150 validation repertoires were generated on the platform also employed for the approximately 690 repertoires of the first cohort. The study was designed to test whether signatures of past pathogen exposure could be identified by cataloging public T cell receptors. Besides the first cohort of about 730 subjects, a separate validation cohort made up of 95 to 150 different subjects was used. To predict cytomegalovirus infection status, the study brought together high-throughput TCR immunosequencing, statistical association of individual TCRs with disease status, and machine learning.

To prepare the library, the immunoSEQ multiplex PCR assay was applied. The source study handled its data this way. A statistical classification framework was developed to diagnose cytomegalovirus status using the catalog of TCR beta chain sequences. The clones in this table, taken by TCRdb from immuneACCESS, are in-frame only. Not every clone is retained; where verified, under half of the shortfall comes from an unresolved V gene, and the cause of the rest is unknown. V and J calls and clone size follow that table, whereas D and trimming were derived from the DNA. The sample contains roughly 68,000 clones, around 95% of them found a single time. Together, the top ten hold under 2.5% of the sample. CDR1 KGHSH and CDR2 LQKENI were looked up in the germline V gene. Deletion took 3 bases off V and 2 bases off J, with a span of 12 bases between the germline ends. Reading from cysteine to phenylalanine, the CDR3 counts 15 amino acids. Only the CDR3 part of the read is kept: 45 bases, read in frame from the first base.

This clone was observed a handful of times. It lacks a known antigen. No much larger clone exists at a distance of one base, and base qualities are not known. Study-wide conclusions, independent of this receptor: Cytomegalovirus status was reported to be diagnosed by the classifier with high specificity and sensitivity in both the original and validation cohorts. In a later analysis, TCRs clustered in the first cohort were found to also tend to co-occur in the 120 validation repertoires, with around 94% of cluster scores above 0. A later analysis had no HLA typing for the validation cohort, so co-occurrence there was scored across all 130 or so repertoires. According to the authors, the approach could potentially be generalized to other disease states and immunological phenotypes. The study listed 150 to 200 TCR beta chains as associated with cytomegalovirus. A few of the identified cytomegalovirus-associated TCR beta chains were confirmed in vitro to be specific for cytomegalovirus antigens. Across donors, most TCR sequences were observed very rarely, whereas some public TCRs were present in many individuals.

Donors formed part of the validation cohort, which comprised 95 to 150 subjects and was distinct from the first cohort of under 850 subjects. The rearranged segments are TRBV18 and TRBJ2-3; perhaps TRBD1 is the D gene, with 6 bases matching. The sequenced sample consisted of PBMCs. The origin of this receptor is a man between 18 and 29 years old in good health and CMV-seronegative. The sequenced DNA is TGTGCCAGCTCACCGCAGGGGTCCTCCACAGATACGCAGTATTTT. Translated, it reads CASSPQGSSTDTQYF.